A selection of T cell receptor beta chains follows, all from one sample in a study of CD4 T cells in relation to SARS-CoV-2 and coronaviruses. Libraries were prepared by immunoSEQ multiplex PCR; TCRdb keeps only in-frame clonotypes and omits some of them. The sample contains about 22,000 clones, 66% of which appear only once. Their antigens are not known. The sample consisted of CD4+ T cells from PBMCs, cultured in vitro. The receptors shown here come from a human donor in good health. Both conserved end residues are part of each CDR3. Each record gives: V gene, clone size, CDR3 protein. Clone sizes are given selectively: once, few, many, or a class where the clone is expanded.

TRBV6-1 NA CASSEARYPRWSGDTQYF
TRBV3-1/TRBV3-2 NA CASSQALSNEQFF
TRBV7-3 NA CASSAGLAGQETQYF
TRBV12-3/TRBV12-4 NA CASSVAKNIQYF
TRBV6-5 few CASSYSAGGSYGYTF
TRBV30 few CAWRSNTEAFF
TRBV18 NA CASSPRRQVDSPLHF
TRBV27 NA CASSPDRYNQPQHF
TRBV5-1 NA CASSLASETYGYTF
TRBV6-1 NA CASSELGTGANYGYTF
TRBV10-3 NA CAIRMRGDDSPLHF
TRBV10-3 once CAIRPKTGEHEQYF
TRBV7-9 NA CASGEGTQYF
TRBV2 NA CASSENLLNYGYTF
TRBV19 few CASSVNRGQEPQHF
TRBV5-1 few CASSLRPKQGGYTF
TRBV12-3/TRBV12-4 NA CASSRQGPGELFF
TRBV5-8 once CASSLAKAGSNQPQHF